This T cell receptor (beta chain) was sequenced in a study of blood T cells in healthy people across ages. Study in general: With template switching, about one barcoded beta molecule was captured per two T cells. Findings and limits, study-wide: Shifts in expanded clonotypes may have been confounded by donor CMV status, which was unknown.

Combining a sample-barcoded 5' primer with a J-beta primer mix, a second PCR ran for roughly 7 to 12 cycles. Each CDR3 protein gets one entry after TCRdb re-called the 5' RACE reads with MiXCR. Of hundreds of thousands of distinct CDR3 sequences in the sample, roughly two fifths were seen once. This clonotype was counted at least ten times. Antigen unknown. The CDR3 is made up of 16 amino acids. V trimming: 6 bases; J trimming: 5 bases; junction bases outside the gene matches: 15. Germline V gene sequence: CDR1 MNHEY, CDR2 SMNVEV (reference sequence). The receptor was derived from a man older than 75 in good health. The chain employs TRBV27 and TRBJ2-7, with 8 bases matching TRBD2. Material: blood. The CDR3 sequence: CASSPHRSGRINEQYF. The CDR3 bases are TGTGCCAGCAGCCCTCATCGGAGCGGGAGAATCAACGAGCAGTACTTC.